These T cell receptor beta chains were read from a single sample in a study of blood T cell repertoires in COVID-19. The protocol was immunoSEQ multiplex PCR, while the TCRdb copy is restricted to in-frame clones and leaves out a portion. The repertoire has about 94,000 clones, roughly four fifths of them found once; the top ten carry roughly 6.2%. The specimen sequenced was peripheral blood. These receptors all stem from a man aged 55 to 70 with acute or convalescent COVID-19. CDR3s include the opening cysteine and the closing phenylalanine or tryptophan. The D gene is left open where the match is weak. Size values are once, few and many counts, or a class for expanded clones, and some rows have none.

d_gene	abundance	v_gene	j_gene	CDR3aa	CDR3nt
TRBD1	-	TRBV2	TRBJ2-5	CASSEYTSGTGETQYF	TGTGCCAGCAGTGAATATACGTCAGGGACAGGGGAGACCCAGTACTTC
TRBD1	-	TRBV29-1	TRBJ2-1	CSVEGRTGGNEQFF	TGCAGCGTTGAAGGGAGGACAGGGGGCAATGAGCAGTTCTTC
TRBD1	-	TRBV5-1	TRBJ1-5	CASRPGQDNQPQHF	TGCGCCAGCCGCCCGGGACAGGACAATCAGCCCCAGCATTTT
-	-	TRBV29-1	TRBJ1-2	CSAPGGGGYTF	TGCAGCGCCCCCGGCGGGGGCGGCTACACCTTC
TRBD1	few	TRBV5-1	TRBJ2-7	CASSPGQVGAYEQYF	TGCGCCAGCAGCCCAGGACAGGTAGGAGCCTACGAGCAGTACTTC
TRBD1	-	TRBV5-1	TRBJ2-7	CASSYRQGPSKRYF	TGCGCCAGCAGCTACCGACAGGGGCCCTCTAAAAGATACTTC
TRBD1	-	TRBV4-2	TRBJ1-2	CASSQDWEGGGYGYTF	TGTGCCAGCAGCCAAGATTGGGAAGGGGGCGGCTATGGCTACACCTTC
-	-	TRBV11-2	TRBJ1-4	CASSSGSGTTNEKLFF	TGTGCCAGCAGCTCGGGGTCCGGAACAACTAATGAAAAACTGTTTTTT
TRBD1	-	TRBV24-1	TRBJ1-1	CATSAEPGTGNPLDTEAFF	TGTGCCACCAGTGCCGAGCCCGGGACAGGGAATCCGCTAGACACTGAAGCTTTCTTT
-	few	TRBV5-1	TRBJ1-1	CASSSLENTEAFF	TGCGCCAGCAGCTCATTAGAGAACACTGAAGCTTTCTTT
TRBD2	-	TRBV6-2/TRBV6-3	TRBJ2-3	CASSPAGGRFYTQYF	TGTGCCAGCAGTCCAGCGGGGGGGCGTTTCTATACGCAGTATTTT
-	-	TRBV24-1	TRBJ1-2	CATSVQDNYGYTF	TGTGCCACCAGTGTACAGGACAACTATGGCTACACCTTC
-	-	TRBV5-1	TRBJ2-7	CASSLSGQAVVDYEQYF	TGCGCCAGCAGCTTAAGTGGGCAGGCTGTCGTAGACTACGAGCAGTACTTC
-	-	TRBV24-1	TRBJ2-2	CATSDPGTIGELFF	TGTGCCACCAGTGATCCCGGGACAATCGGGGAGCTGTTTTTT
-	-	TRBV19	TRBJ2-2	CASSIGVNTGELFF	TGTGCCAGTAGTATCGGGGTTAACACCGGGGAGCTGTTTTTT
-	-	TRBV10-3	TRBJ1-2	CAISRSSDGGVRYTF	TGTGCCATCAGCCGTTCCTCCGACGGGGGGGTTCGCTACACCTTC
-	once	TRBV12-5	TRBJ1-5	CASGLSGNQPQHF	TGTGCTAGTGGTTTATCGGGCAATCAGCCCCAGCATTTT
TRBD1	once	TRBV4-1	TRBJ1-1	CASSPSNEGARAFF	TGCGCCAGCAGTCCCTCAAACGAGGGGGCAAGAGCTTTCTTT
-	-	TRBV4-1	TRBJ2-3	CASSQDGRGTDTQYF	TGCGCCAGCAGCCAAGATGGCCGGGGGACAGATACGCAGTATTTT
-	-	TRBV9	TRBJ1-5	CASSAGTLGNQPQHF	TGTGCCAGCAGCGCCGGGACACTCGGCAATCAGCCCCAGCATTTT
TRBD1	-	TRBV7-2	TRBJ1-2	CASSPDRGSYGYTF	TGTGCCAGCAGCCCGGACAGGGGTAGCTATGGCTACACCTTC
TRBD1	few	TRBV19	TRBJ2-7	CASSTQGAGEQYF	TGTGCCAGTAGTACACAGGGGGCCGGCGAGCAGTACTTC
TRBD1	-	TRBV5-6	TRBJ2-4	CASSFDRGAKNIQYF	TGTGCCAGCAGCTTCGACAGGGGAGCCAAAAACATTCAGTACTTC
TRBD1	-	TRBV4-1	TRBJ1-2	CASSQDIGQGSGYTF	TGCGCCAGCAGCCAAGATATCGGACAGGGTAGCGGCTACACCTTC
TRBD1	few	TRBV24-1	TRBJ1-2	CATSAGTVAVNYGYTF	TGTGCCACCAGCGCCGGGACAGTAGCGGTTAACTATGGCTACACCTTC
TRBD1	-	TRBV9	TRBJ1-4	CASSADRGLGEKLFF	TGTGCCAGCAGCGCCGACAGGGGATTAGGGGAAAAACTGTTTTTT
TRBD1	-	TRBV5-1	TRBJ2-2	CASSFPRTGVTGELFF	TGCGCCAGCAGCTTCCCCAGGACAGGGGTCACCGGGGAGCTGTTTTTT
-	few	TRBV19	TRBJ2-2	CASSVGMTTNTGELFF	TGTGCCAGTAGTGTCGGAATGACTACGAACACCGGGGAGCTGTTTTTT
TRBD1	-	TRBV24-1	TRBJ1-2	CATSAPSTGESGYTF	TGTGCCACCAGTGCCCCCTCGACAGGGGAATCTGGCTACACCTTC
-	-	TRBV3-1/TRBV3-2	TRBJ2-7	CASSQDLTEFSYEQYF	TGTGCCAGCAGCCAAGATCTAACAGAGTTTTCCTACGAGCAGTACTTC
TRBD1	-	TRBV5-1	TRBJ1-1	CASSLTGERTEAFF	TGCGCCAGCAGCTTGACAGGGGAGCGAACTGAAGCTTTCTTT
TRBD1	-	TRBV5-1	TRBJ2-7	CASSLGWTGGYEQYF	TGCGCCAGCAGCTTGGGTTGGACAGGGGGCTACGAGCAGTACTTC
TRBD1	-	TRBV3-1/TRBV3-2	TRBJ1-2	CASSQAGGGNGYTF	TGTGCCAGCAGCCAAGCTGGAGGGGGCAATGGCTACACCTTC
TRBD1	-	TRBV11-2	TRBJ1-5	CASSLRGTDSNQPQHF	TGTGCCAGCAGCTTAAGGGGGACAGATAGCAATCAGCCCCAGCATTTT
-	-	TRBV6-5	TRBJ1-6	CASRRTGRNSPLHF	TGTGCCAGCAGGAGGACTGGCCGTAATTCACCCCTCCACTTT
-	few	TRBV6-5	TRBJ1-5	CASGSQRNQPQHF	TGTGCCAGCGGGAGTCAGCGCAATCAGCCCCAGCATTTT
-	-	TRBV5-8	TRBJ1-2	CASSVDGGTYTF	TGTGCCAGCAGTGTGGATGGGGGGACCTACACCTTC
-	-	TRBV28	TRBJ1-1	CASSPTKKAFF	TGTGCCAGCAGCCCTACGAAAAAAGCTTTCTTT
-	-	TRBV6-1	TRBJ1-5	CASSEGGGWRAASNQPQHF	TGTGCCAGCAGTGAAGGTGGAGGGTGGAGAGCGGCTTCCAATCAGCCCCAGCATTTT
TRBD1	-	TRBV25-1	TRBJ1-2	CASSRGQGKNGYTF	TGTGCCAGCAGTAGGGGACAGGGTAAGAATGGCTACACCTTC
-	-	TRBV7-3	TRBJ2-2	CASSLTGGVNTGELFF	TGTGCCAGCAGCTTAACGGGCGGGGTAAACACCGGGGAGCTGTTTTTT
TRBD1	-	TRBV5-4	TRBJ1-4	CASSSGGTGEKLFF	TGTGCCAGCAGTTCTGGCGGGACAGGCGAAAAACTGTTTTTT
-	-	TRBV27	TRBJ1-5	CASSPLGGQGSQPQHF	TGTGCCAGCAGTCCTTTGGGGGGGCAGGGGTCGCAGCCCCAGCATTTT
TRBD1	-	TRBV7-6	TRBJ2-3	CASSSGTGTPDTQYF	TGTGCCAGCAGCTCCGGGACAGGGACCCCTGATACGCAGTATTTT
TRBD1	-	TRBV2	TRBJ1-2	CATSDRDHNYGYTF	TGTGCCACCTCGGACAGGGATCATAACTATGGCTACACCTTC
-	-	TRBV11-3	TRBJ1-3	CASSRGISGNTIYF	TGTGCCAGCAGCCGAGGGATCTCTGGAAACACCATATATTTT
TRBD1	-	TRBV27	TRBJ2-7	CASSINRDSAYEQYF	TGTGCCAGCAGTATAAACCGGGACAGCGCCTACGAGCAGTACTTC
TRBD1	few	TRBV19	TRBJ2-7	CASSIGQGYEQYF	TGTGCCAGTAGTATCGGACAGGGCTACGAGCAGTACTTC